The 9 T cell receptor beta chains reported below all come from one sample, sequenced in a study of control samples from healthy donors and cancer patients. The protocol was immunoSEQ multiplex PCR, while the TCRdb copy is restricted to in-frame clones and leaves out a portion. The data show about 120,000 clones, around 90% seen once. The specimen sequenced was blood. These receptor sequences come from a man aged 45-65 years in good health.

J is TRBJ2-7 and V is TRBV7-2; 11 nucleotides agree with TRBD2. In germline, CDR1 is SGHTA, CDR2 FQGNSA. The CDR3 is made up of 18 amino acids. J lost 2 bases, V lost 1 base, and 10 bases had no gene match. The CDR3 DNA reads TGTGCCAGCAGCTTAGATCCCCTCCTTAGCGGGGGGGCCTACGAGCAGTACTTC. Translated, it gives CASSLDPLLSGGAYEQYF.

The CDR3: CASSWRNQETQYF. In nucleotides, the CDR3 is TGTGCCAGCTCATGGCGGAACCAAGAGACCCAGTACTTC. The chain couples TRBV18 to TRBJ2-5, with D uncertain. The CDR3 loop spans 13 amino acids. CDR1 is KGHSH and CDR2 is LQKENI in the germline V gene. Deletions cut 5 bases from V and 0 bases from J, with 7 bases between. Based on the CDR3 plus reference TRBV18 and TRBJ2-5, the full variable domain is NAGVMQNPRHLVRRRGQEARLRCSPMKGHSHVYWYRQLPEEGLKFMVYLQKENIIDESGMPKERFSAEFPKEGPSILRIQQVVRGDSAAYFCASSWRNQETQYFGPGTRLLVL.

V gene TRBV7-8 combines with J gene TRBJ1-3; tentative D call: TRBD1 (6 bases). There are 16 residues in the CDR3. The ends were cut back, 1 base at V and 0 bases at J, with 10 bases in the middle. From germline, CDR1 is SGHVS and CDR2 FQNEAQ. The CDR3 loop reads CASSLGGQFSGNTIYF. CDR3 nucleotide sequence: TGTGCCAGCAGCTTAGGAGGACAGTTCTCTGGAAACACCATATATTTT. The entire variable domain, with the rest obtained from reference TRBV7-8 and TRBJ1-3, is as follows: GAGVSQSPRYKVAKRGQDVALRCDPISGHVSLFWYQQALGQGPEFLTYFQNEAQLDKSGLPSDRFFAERPEGSVSTLKIQRTQQEDSAVYLCASSLGGQFSGNTIYFGEGSWLTVV.

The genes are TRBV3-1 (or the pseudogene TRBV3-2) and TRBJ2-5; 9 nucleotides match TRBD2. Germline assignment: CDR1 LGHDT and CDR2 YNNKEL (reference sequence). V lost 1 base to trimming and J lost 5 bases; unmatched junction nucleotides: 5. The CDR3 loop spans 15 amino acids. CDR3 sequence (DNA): TGTGCCAGCAGCCAAGTGTTAGCGGGGGTGGAGACCCAGTACTTC. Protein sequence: CASSQVLAGVETQYF.

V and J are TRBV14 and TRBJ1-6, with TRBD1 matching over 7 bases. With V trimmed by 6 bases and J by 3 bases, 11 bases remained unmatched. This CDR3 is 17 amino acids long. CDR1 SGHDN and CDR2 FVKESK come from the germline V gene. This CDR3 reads CASSPRQGEDYNSPLHF. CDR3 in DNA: TGTGCCAGCAGTCCAAGACAGGGCGAGGACTATAATTCACCCCTCCACTTT.

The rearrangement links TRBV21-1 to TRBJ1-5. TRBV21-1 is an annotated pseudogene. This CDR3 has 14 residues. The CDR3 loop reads CASRPGRSNQPQHF. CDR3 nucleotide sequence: TGTGCCAGCAGACCCGGACGTTCTAATCAGCCCCAGCATTTT.

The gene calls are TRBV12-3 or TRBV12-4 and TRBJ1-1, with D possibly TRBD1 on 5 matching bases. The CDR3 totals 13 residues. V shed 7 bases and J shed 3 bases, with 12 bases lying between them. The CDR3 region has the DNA TGTGCCAGCAAAGACAGATTATACACTGAAGCTTTCTTT. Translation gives CASKDRLYTEAFF.

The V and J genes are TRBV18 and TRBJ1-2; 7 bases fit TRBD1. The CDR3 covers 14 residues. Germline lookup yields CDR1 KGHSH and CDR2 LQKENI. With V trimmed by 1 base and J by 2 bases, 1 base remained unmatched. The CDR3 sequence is CASSPQGANYGYTF. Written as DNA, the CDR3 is TGTGCCAGCTCACCACAGGGGGCCAACTATGGCTACACCTTC.

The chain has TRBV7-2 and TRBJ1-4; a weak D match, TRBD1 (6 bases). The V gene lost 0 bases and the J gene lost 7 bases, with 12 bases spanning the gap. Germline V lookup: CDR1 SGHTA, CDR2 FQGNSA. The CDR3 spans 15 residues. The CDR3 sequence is CASSLARGRGEKLFF. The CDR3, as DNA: TGTGCCAGCAGCTTAGCCCGGGGGCGGGGTGAAAAACTGTTTTTT.